These T cell receptor beta chains were read from a single sample in a study of molecular identifiers for immune sequencing clone quantification. MiXCR, applied by TCRdb to the PCR reads, yields one record per CDR3 protein. The repertoire holds about 320,000 distinct CDR3 sequences, with roughly a fifth as singletons. Sequenced input: naive CD8+ T cells from blood, with Jurkat cell RNA spiked in. These receptors were collected from a human donor in good health. Some libraries in this study had Jurkat cell RNA spiked in. The CDR3 runs from the conserved cysteine through the conserved F or W. Fields, in order: D gene, J gene, V gene, clone size, CDR3 protein, CDR3 DNA. A D gene is named only where the DNA matches it firmly. Only some rows state a clone size, as once, few, many or a class for expanded clones.

D: NA
J: TRBJ1-1
V: TRBV27
size: NA
CDR3: CASSLGRDRLLDTEVFF
DNA: TGTGCCAGCAGTTTGGGCCGGGACCGGTTGCTAGACACTGAAGTTTTCTTT

D: NA
J: TRBJ1-2
V: TRBV4-3
size: NA
CDR3: CASSQGRFYGYTF
DNA: TGCGCCAGCAGCCAAGGACGGTTCTATGGCTACACCTTC

D: NA
J: TRBJ2-2
V: TRBV19
size: many
CDR3: CASSIGRRGSGELFF
DNA: TGTGCCAGTAGTATAGGACGCCGGGGGTCCGGGGAGCTGTTTTTT

D: TRBD2
J: TRBJ2-2
V: TRBV28
size: NA
CDR3: CASISLPGLAGDAAGELFF
DNA: TGTGCCAGCATATCCCTTCCCGGACTAGCGGGAGATGCCGCCGGGGAGCTGTTTTTT

D: NA
J: TRBJ2-3
V: TRBV4-1
size: many
CDR3: CASSQDGGTDTQYF
DNA: TGCGCCAGCAGCCAAGACGGGGGCACAGATACGCAGTATTTT

D: TRBD1
J: TRBJ2-5
V: TRBV3-1
size: few
CDR3: CASRPGTGGWTQYF
DNA: TGTGCCAGCAGGCCCGGGACAGGGGGCTGGACCCAGTACTTC

D: TRBD2
J: TRBJ2-7
V: TRBV27
size: NA
CDR3: CASSPLGEGVYEQYF
DNA: TGTGCCAGCAGTCCCTTGGGGGAGGGTGTCTACGAGCAGTACTTC

D: NA
J: TRBJ1-1
V: TRBV28
size: many
CDR3: CASGIMNTEAFF
DNA: TGTGCCAGCGGAATAATGAACACTGAAGCTTTCTTT

D: NA
J: TRBJ2-5
V: TRBV4-3
size: many
CDR3: CASSQGLGEETQYF
DNA: TGCGCCAGCAGCCAAGGTCTTGGCGAAGAGACCCAGTACTTC

D: NA
J: TRBJ1-1
V: TRBV27
size: many
CDR3: CASSLSPAYTEAFF
DNA: TGTGCCAGCAGTTTATCCCCAGCTTACACTGAAGCTTTCTTT

D: TRBD2
J: TRBJ2-3
V: TRBV27
size: many
CDR3: CASSLLTSGGSTDTQYF
DNA: TGTGCCAGCAGTCTCCTCACTAGCGGGGGAAGCACAGATACGCAGTATTTT

D: NA
J: TRBJ1-1
V: TRBV20-1
size: many
CDR3: CSARVVTEAFF
DNA: TGCAGTGCTAGGGTCGTCACTGAAGCTTTCTTT

D: TRBD2
J: TRBJ2-7
V: TRBV11-2
size: many
CDR3: CASSPRGVAGIEQYF
DNA: TGTGCCAGCAGCCCCCGAGGGGTAGCGGGGATCGAGCAGTACTTC

D: NA
J: TRBJ2-2
V: TRBV19
size: many
CDR3: CATSGWDTGELFF
DNA: TGTGCCACCTCAGGTTGGGACACCGGGGAGCTGTTTTTT

D: NA
J: TRBJ1-1
V: TRBV6-2/TRBV6-3
size: many
CDR3: CASSWGFTEAFF
DNA: TGTGCCAGCAGTTGGGGGTTCACTGAAGCTTTCTTT

D: NA
J: TRBJ2-7
V: TRBV19
size: NA
CDR3: CASGPDSLTGEQYF
DNA: TGTGCCAGTGGACCGGACAGCCTTACCGGGGAGCAGTACTTC

D: NA
J: TRBJ1-5
V: TRBV6-6
size: many
CDR3: CASLDSGGSNQPQHF
DNA: TGTGCCAGCCTTGACAGCGGAGGCAGCAATCAGCCCCAGCATTTT

D: TRBD1
J: TRBJ2-3
V: TRBV10-3
size: NA
CDR3: CAIRTPGQGVADTQYF
DNA: TGTGCCATCAGGACACCGGGACAGGGGGTAGCAGATACGCAGTATTTT

D: NA
J: TRBJ1-2
V: TRBV12-3/TRBV12-4
size: many
CDR3: CASRSLDYYGYTF
DNA: TGTGCCAGCAGATCTTTGGATTACTATGGCTACACCTTC

D: NA
J: TRBJ2-3
V: TRBV7-6
size: many
CDR3: CASSFGGEDTQYF
DNA: TGTGCCAGCAGCTTCGGAGGGGAAGATACGCAGTATTTT

D: NA
J: TRBJ1-1
V: TRBV29-1
size: many
CDR3: CSVEVGTEAFF
DNA: TGCAGCGTTGAAGTCGGAACTGAAGCTTTCTTT

D: TRBD1
J: TRBJ2-7
V: TRBV5-6
size: many
CDR3: CASSLASGTGPIEQYF
DNA: TGTGCCAGCAGCTTGGCTTCCGGGACAGGACCTATCGAGCAGTACTTC

D: NA
J: TRBJ1-1
V: TRBV6-1
size: NA
CDR3: CASSDSSPVAFF
DNA: TGTGCCAGCAGTGATTCGAGCCCGGTGGCTTTCTTT

D: NA
J: TRBJ2-2
V: TRBV27
size: many
CDR3: CASRVDENTGELFF
DNA: TGTGCCAGCAGGGTGGACGAGAACACCGGGGAGCTGTTTTTT

D: NA
J: TRBJ2-3
V: TRBV29-1
size: many
CDR3: CSVSRPGWEADTQYF
DNA: TGCAGCGTCTCGAGGCCAGGGTGGGAGGCAGATACGCAGTATTTT

D: NA
J: TRBJ1-1
V: TRBV7-9
size: many
CDR3: CASSPINYGVEAMNTEAFF
DNA: TGTGCCAGCAGCCCCATAAACTACGGGGTAGAGGCGATGAACACTGAAGCTTTCTTT

D: TRBD2
J: TRBJ2-1
V: TRBV9
size: many
CDR3: CASTLRLAGEQFF
DNA: TGTGCCAGCACCTTACGACTAGCGGGAGAGCAGTTCTTC

D: NA
J: TRBJ2-3
V: TRBV7-2
size: many
CDR3: CASSIGWASTDTQYF
DNA: TGTGCCAGCAGTATAGGGTGGGCCAGCACAGATACGCAGTATTTT